This T cell receptor (beta chain) was identified in a study of T cell responses to AZD1222 COVID-19 vaccine. The table came from immunoSEQ multiplex PCR; TCRdb's copy has only in-frame clones and leaves some out. In the table there are 170,000 or so clones, roughly nine tenths of which are singletons. Germline assignment: CDR1 SQVTM and CDR2 ANQGSEA. V trimming: 4 bases; J trimming: 5 bases; junction bases outside the gene matches: 6. CDR3 length equals 13 residues. Specimen: peripheral blood, collected on day 0 of AZD1222 vaccination. This sequence originates from an adult in good health. The J gene is TRBJ1-1, the V gene TRBV29-1; 8 nucleotides match TRBD1. The CDR3 protein is CSVGGRGRTEAFF. The CDR3 nucleotides read TGCAGCGTTGGGGGCAGGGGGCGAACTGAAGCTTTCTTT.